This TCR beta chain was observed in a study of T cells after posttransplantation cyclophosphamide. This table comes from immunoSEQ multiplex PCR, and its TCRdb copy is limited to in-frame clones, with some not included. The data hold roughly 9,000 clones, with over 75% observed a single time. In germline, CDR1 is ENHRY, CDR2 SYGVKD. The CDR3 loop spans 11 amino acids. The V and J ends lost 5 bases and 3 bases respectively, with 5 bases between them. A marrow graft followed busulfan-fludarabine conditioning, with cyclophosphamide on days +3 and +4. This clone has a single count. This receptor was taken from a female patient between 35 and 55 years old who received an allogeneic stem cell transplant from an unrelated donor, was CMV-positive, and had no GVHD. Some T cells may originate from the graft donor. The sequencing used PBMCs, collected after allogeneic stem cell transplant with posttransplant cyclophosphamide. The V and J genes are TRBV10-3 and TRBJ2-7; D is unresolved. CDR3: CAISSVYEQYF. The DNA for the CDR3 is TGTGCCATCAGTTCGGTCTACGAGCAGTACTTC.